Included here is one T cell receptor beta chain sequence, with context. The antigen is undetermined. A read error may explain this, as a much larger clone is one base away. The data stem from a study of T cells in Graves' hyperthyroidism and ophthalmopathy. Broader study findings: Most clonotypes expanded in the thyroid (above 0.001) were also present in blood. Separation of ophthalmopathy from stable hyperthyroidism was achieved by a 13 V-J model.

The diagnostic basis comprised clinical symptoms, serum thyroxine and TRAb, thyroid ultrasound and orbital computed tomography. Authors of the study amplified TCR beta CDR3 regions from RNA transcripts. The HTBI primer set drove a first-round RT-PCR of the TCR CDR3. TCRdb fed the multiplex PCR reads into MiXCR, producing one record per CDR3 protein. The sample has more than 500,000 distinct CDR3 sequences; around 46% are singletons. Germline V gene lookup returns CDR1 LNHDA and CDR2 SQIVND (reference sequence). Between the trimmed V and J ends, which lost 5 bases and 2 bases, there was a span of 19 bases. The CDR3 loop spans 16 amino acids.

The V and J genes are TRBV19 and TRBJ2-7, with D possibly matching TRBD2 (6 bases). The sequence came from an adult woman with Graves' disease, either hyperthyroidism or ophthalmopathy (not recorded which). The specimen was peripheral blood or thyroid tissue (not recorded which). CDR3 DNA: TGTGCCAGTAGTGAACCGGGAGAAGTTCCCCCCTACGAGCAGTACTTC. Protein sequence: CASSEPGEVPPYEQYF.